Following are 17 T cell receptor beta chains from one sample sequenced in a study of identical twins. TCRdb reprocessed the 5' RACE reads via MiXCR and lists one record per CDR3 protein. The sample records 450,000 or so distinct CDR3 sequences, around 20% being singletons. The specimen sequenced was naive T cells sorted from blood. Source of these receptors: a man in his fifties or sixties in good health.

This clonotype has at least ten counts. The genes are TRBV4-1 and TRBJ2-2; D remains ambiguous. The germline V gene has CDR1 MGHRA and CDR2 YSYEKL. The CDR3 length is 14 residues. V was pared by 4 bases and J by 5 bases, with 11 bases between. The CDR3 DNA follows: TGCGCCAGCAGCCTGGTTCCAAGAACCGGGGAGCTGTTTTTT. This translates into CASSLVPRTGELFF.

This clonotype occurred many times. The chain recombines TRBV7-2 with TRBJ2-7; D is uncertain. This CDR3 has 14 amino acids. V was cut by 1 base and J by 5 bases, with 12 bases left in between. CDR1 and CDR2 (germline): SGHTA, FQGNSA. The CDR3 spells CASSLVGVGNEQYF. The CDR3 DNA reads as TGTGCCAGCAGCTTAGTGGGTGTGGGGAACGAGCAGTACTTC.

This clonotype was detected only a few times. A junction boundary mismatches the germline segment, possibly from a read error. This chain uses TRBV6-1 with TRBJ1-4, with 7 bases identical to TRBD1. Germline V lookup: CDR1 MNHNS, CDR2 SASEGT. This CDR3 contains 14 residues. The CDR3 DNA reads TGTGCCAGCAGAGAAGGGACAGTAAATGAAAAACTGTTTTTT. It yields the protein CASREGTVNEKLFF.

This clonotype was seen only a few times. The rearrangement uses TRBV20-1 and TRBJ1-4, with 9 bases fitting TRBD1. Germline V gene sequence: CDR1 DFQATT, CDR2 SNEGSKA (reference sequence). With 1 base clipped from V and 7 bases from J, the junction kept 1 base outside the gene matches. This CDR3 is built from 13 residues. CDR3 nucleotide sequence: TGCAGTGCTAGAGCGGGACAGGGTGAAAAACTGTTTTTT. This encodes CSARAGQGEKLFF.

The table lists this clonotype with many counts. Sequence at one end of the junction differs from germline and may be a read error. The chain carries TRBV28 and TRBJ2-3, with D hard to call. Per germline, CDR1 MDHEN and CDR2 SYDVKM. The CDR3 contains 11 residues. CDR3 residues: CASSLSDTQYF. CDR3 sequence (DNA): TGCGCCAGCAGCTTGTCAGATACGCAGTATTTT.

This clonotype was recorded a few times. The chain employs TRBV12-3 or TRBV12-4 and TRBJ2-2; the D gene is possibly TRBD1 (5 bases). This CDR3 is built from 12 residues. V was pared by 6 bases and J by 6 bases, with 8 bases between. The CDR3 spells CASRSGPGELFF. CDR3 DNA: TGTGCCAGCAGGTCAGGGCCCGGGGAGCTGTTTTTT.

This clonotype was found many times. The V gene is TRBV28, the J gene TRBJ2-3; possibly TRBD1 for D (5 bases). The CDR3 totals 15 residues. Germline CDR1 is MDHEN and CDR2 is SYDVKM. Trimming pared 3 bases from V and 0 bases from J, leaving 10 bases between. The chain's CDR3 is CASSFQGSSTDTQYF. The CDR3 DNA reads as TGTGCCAGCAGTTTTCAGGGCAGCAGCACAGATACGCAGTATTTT.

In this sample, this clonotype turned up many times. The chain has TRBV5-1 and TRBJ2-1, with 11 nucleotides matching TRBD2. The CDR3 loop spans 15 amino acids. CDR1 is SGHRS and CDR2 is YFSETQ in the germline V gene. The ends lost 3 bases at V and 6 bases at J; junction bases unmatched: 5. CDR3 nucleotides: TGCGCCAGCAGCTCCGGACTAGCGGGTTTCAATGAGCAGTTCTTC. Protein product: CASSSGLAGFNEQFF.

This clonotype was seen more than once but under ten times. The chain carries TRBV20-1 and TRBJ2-7, with D perhaps matching TRBD2 (5 bases). Germline CDR1 is DFQATT and CDR2 is SNEGSKA (reference sequence). The CDR3 extends over 14 amino acids. Deletions cut 7 bases from V and 6 bases from J, with 22 bases between. CDR3 sequence: CSVTGWQARGEQYF. In DNA form, the CDR3 reads TGCAGTGTCACGGGGTGGCAGGCCAGAGGCGAGCAGTACTTC.

This clonotype was picked up a small number of times. The chain joins TRBV20-1 to TRBJ2-3; unclear D gene. The CDR3 covers 10 residues. Per the germline V gene, CDR1 is DFQATT and CDR2 is SNEGSKA (reference sequence). V was pared by 6 bases and J by 6 bases, with 7 bases between. Here the CDR3 reads CSADRDTQYF. Written as DNA, the CDR3 is TGCAGTGCCGACCGGGATACGCAGTATTTT.

The J gene is TRBJ2-7, the V gene TRBV4-3; TRBD2 matches 8 bases. Germline CDR1 is LGHNA and CDR2 is YSLEER. CDR3 length: 16 amino acids. Trimming removed 4 bases from V and 6 bases from J; junction bases left unmatched: 14. DNA for the CDR3: TGCGCCAGCAGCCTATTCCTTTTAGCGGGAAACTCCGAGCAGTACTTC. It codes for CASSLFLLAGNSEQYF.

This clonotype was detected a few times. V gene TRBV3-1 combines with J gene TRBJ1-6; no clear D gene. This CDR3 is 12 amino acids long. From germline, CDR1 is LGHDT and CDR2 YNNKEL (reference sequence). The V end was cut by 6 bases, the J end by 7 bases, with 7 bases between. CDR3 in DNA: TGTGCCAGCAGTCCCCGGAATTCACCCCTCCACTTT. Translating gives CASSPRNSPLHF.

The V gene is TRBV20-1, the J gene TRBJ2-5; 7 nucleotides match TRBD2. This CDR3 has 15 amino acids. Germline loops: CDR1 DFQATT, CDR2 SNEGSKA (reference sequence). Trimming at V came to 2 bases and at J to 5 bases, leaving 11 bases not matched to a gene. CDR3: CSARIFGGSEETQYF. The CDR3, as DNA: TGCAGTGCTAGAATTTTCGGCGGGAGTGAGGAGACCCAGTACTTC.

The rearrangement uses TRBV4-2 and TRBJ1-5; the D gene is possibly TRBD1 (6 bases). The germline CDR1 and CDR2 sequences are LGHNA and YNFKEQ. V dropped 3 bases and J dropped 0 bases, with 12 bases sitting between them. CDR3 length: 16 amino acids. CDR3 loop: CASSQYTGNSNQPQHF. In nucleotides, the CDR3 is TGTGCCAGCAGCCAGTACACAGGGAATAGCAATCAGCCCCAGCATTTT.

This chain connects TRBV30 to TRBJ2-1; 8 bases are shared with TRBD1. The V and J ends lost 5 bases and 0 bases, in that order; junction bases with no gene match: 6. Germline V gene data show CDR1 as GTSNPN and CDR2 as SVGIG (reference sequence). The CDR3 is 15 amino acids. CDR3 in DNA: TGTGCCTGGGCAGGGGGCACCAGCTCCTACAATGAGCAGTTCTTC. Translated: CAWAGGTSSYNEQFF.

This clonotype was detected many times. The chain recombines TRBV6-5 with TRBJ2-2; D gene unclear. The germline V gene encodes CDR1 MNHEY and CDR2 SVGAGI. V was clipped by 0 bases and J by 1 base, with 3 bases between them. This CDR3 region has 14 residues. CDR3 loop: CASSYSENTGELFF. The CDR3, as DNA: TGTGCCAGCAGTTACTCCGAGAACACCGGGGAGCTGTTTTTT.

This clonotype was recorded a few times. The chain uses TRBV20-1 and TRBJ2-3; a possible D gene is TRBD2 (6 bases). The CDR3 totals 14 residues. The ends were cut back, 3 bases at V and 5 bases at J, with 15 bases in the middle. CDR1 is DFQATT and CDR2 is SNEGSKA in the germline V gene (reference sequence). CDR3 sequence (DNA): TGCAGTGCTAGGAACAGTCAAGCGGGAGATACGCAGTATTTT. Amino acid sequence: CSARNSQAGDTQYF.